The 10 T cell receptor beta chains listed next were all sequenced from one sample in a study of T cell changes during pregnancy in multiple sclerosis. The data were produced by immunoSEQ multiplex PCR, yet TCRdb's version contains in-frame clones alone and is incomplete. This table holds about 55,000 clones, about 94% found once. The sequences come from CD8+ T cells from peripheral blood mononuclear cells, collected after pregnancy. The receptor source for this set is a female donor with multiple sclerosis, enrolled in a pregnancy study.

The count of this clone is one. CDR3 coding DNA: TGTGCCAGTAGTCGGGGGGGACTTTACAATGAGCAGTTCTTC. As protein: CASSRGGLYNEQFF. This sequence joins TRBV19 and TRBJ2-1, with 8 nucleotides matching TRBD2. The V gene end was trimmed by 5 bases and the J gene end by 4 bases; junction bases not matched to a gene: 4. The CDR3 consists of 14 residues. Germline V lookup: CDR1 LNHDA, CDR2 SQIVND (reference sequence). Drawing the rest from reference TRBV19 and TRBJ2-1, the complete variable domain is DGGITQSPKYLFRKEGQNVTLSCEQNLNHDAMYWYRQDPGQGLRLIYYSQIVNDFQKGDIAEGYSVSREKKESFPLTVTSAQKNPTAFYLCASSRGGLYNEQFFGPGTRLTVL.

The chain uses TRBV13 and TRBJ2-3, with 7 bases that match TRBD2. Germline CDR1 is PRHDT and CDR2 is FYEKMQ (reference sequence). After removal of 5 bases from V and 4 bases from J, the junction contained 9 bases not matched to a gene. The CDR3 is made up of 15 amino acids. The DNA of the CDR3 is TGTGCCAGCAGCGCGGGGGACTACTCTCCAGATACGCAGTATTTT. Translation: CASSAGDYSPDTQYF.

The rearrangement links TRBV6-4 to TRBJ1-5; D ambiguous. Germline CDR1 and CDR2: MRHNA and SNTAGT. The CDR3 is 14 residues long. V was cut by 7 bases and J by 0 bases, with 10 bases left in between. In nucleotides, the CDR3 is TGTGCCAGCACCAGCGTAGATAGCAATCAGCCCCAGCATTTT. Translating gives CASTSVDSNQPQHF.

This clone was detected only once. This chain uses TRBV27 with TRBJ2-1; TRBD1 is a possible D gene (6 bases). The CDR3 totals 17 residues. Germline V gene sequence: CDR1 MNHEY, CDR2 SMNVEV (reference sequence). With 8 bases removed from V and 6 bases from J, the gap between germline ends came to 26 bases. CDR3 sequence: CASWTNPGQGPSNEQFF. CDR3 DNA sequence: TGTGCCAGCTGGACCAATCCGGGACAAGGGCCCTCCAATGAGCAGTTCTTC.

This chain links TRBV29-1 with TRBJ1-1, with D possibly matching TRBD1 (5 bases). V was shortened by 7 bases and J by 2 bases, with 20 bases between the two germline ends. The CDR3 is 15 amino acids. Germline V gene lookup returns CDR1 SQVTM and CDR2 ANQGSEA. The CDR3 DNA is TGCAGCGCTCTGATCCCCTCGGACATCAACACTGAAGCTTTCTTT. Its translation is CSALIPSDINTEAFF.

Many counts were recorded for this clone. This specimen includes other DNA sequences encoding the same CDR3. J is TRBJ2-1 and V is TRBV5-8, with D possibly being TRBD1 (5 bases). The V gene's germline CDR1 is SGHTS and CDR2 YDEGEE. V dropped 1 base and J dropped 10 bases, with 27 bases sitting between them. The CDR3 is made up of 18 amino acids. The CDR3 spells CASSLFWLSGASYREQFF. As DNA, the CDR3 is TGTGCCAGCAGCTTGTTTTGGTTATCTGGGGCCTCATATCGGGAGCAGTTCTTC.

This clone was counted a single time. This rearrangement joins TRBV28 to TRBJ1-1; TRBD1 agrees at 7 bases. The germline gives CDR1 MDHEN, CDR2 SYDVKM. J gave up 4 bases and V 2 bases, and 7 bases lay outside the gene matches. This CDR3 region has 15 residues. CDR3: CASSLTRGTRTEAFF. CDR3 in DNA: TGTGCCAGCAGTTTAACCAGGGGGACGCGCACTGAAGCTTTCTTT.

The genes are TRBV11-2 and TRBJ2-5; D not resolved. The CDR3 loop spans 10 amino acids. Germline V gives CDR1 SGHAT, CDR2 FQNNGV. Trimming shortened V by 7 bases and J by 5 bases, and 5 bases separated the two germline ends. CDR3 in DNA: TGTGCCAGCAATGGCGAGACCCAGTACTTC. The encoded protein is CASNGETQYF.

The J gene is TRBJ1-4, the V gene TRBV4-1, with D perhaps matching TRBD1 (6 bases). Germline CDR1 and CDR2: MGHRA and YSYEKL. The CDR3 contains 17 residues. The V and J ends lost 0 bases and 13 bases respectively, with 24 bases between them. The CDR3 DNA reads TGCGCCAGCAGCCAAGATCGGTCGGGGGGCGCCGGGAATCGACTGTTTTTT. Translated, it gives CASSQDRSGGAGNRLFF.

This sequence joins TRBV25-1 and TRBJ2-7, with 8 nucleotides matching TRBD2. The CDR3 spans 15 residues. The germline V gene encodes CDR1 MGHDK and CDR2 SYGVNS. V dropped 2 bases and J dropped 3; count of bases not matched to a gene: 6. The CDR3 nucleotides read TGTGCCAGCAGTGAAAAGCGGGAGCGTATCTACGAGCAGTACTTC. It encodes CASSEKRERIYEQYF.